The 9 T cell receptor beta chains reported below all come from one sample, sequenced in a study of CD8 T cells in ankylosing spondylitis. One entry per CDR3 protein, called by TCRdb with MiXCR from the 5' RACE reads. The sample consists of some 140,000 distinct CDR3 sequences, 7% to 10% of them appearing once. The source material was synovial fluid, either unsorted or a sorted T cell fraction (not recorded which). All receptors derive from a male donor with ankylosing spondylitis.

This chain connects TRBV10-3 to TRBJ2-1, with 8 bases that match TRBD2. The CDR3 sequence is 16 residues long. The V gene end was trimmed by 8 bases and the J gene end by 0 bases; junction bases not matched to a gene: 9. Germline V CDR1 and CDR2: ENHRY, SYGVKD. The CDR3 nucleotides are TGTGCCATCCGTTCAACTAGCGGAAGCTCCTACAATGAGCAGTTCTTC. It specifies CAIRSTSGSSYNEQFF.

The chain uses TRBV2 and TRBJ2-4, with a tentative D call TRBD1 (5 bases). Looked up from germline, CDR1 is SNHLY and CDR2 is FYNNEI. The CDR3 is 15 amino acids. V shed 0 bases and J shed 6 bases, with 12 bases lying between them. Here the CDR3 DNA reads TGTGCCAGCAGTGAAGCGAGGACACCAGGAAACATTCAGTACTTC. Translation: CASSEARTPGNIQYF.

This clonotype was counted at least ten times. The chain uses TRBV20-1 and TRBJ2-5; 10 nucleotides match TRBD2. Trimming at V came to 2 bases and at J to 4 bases, leaving 13 bases not matched to a gene. Germline CDR1 is DFQATT and CDR2 is SNEGSKA (reference sequence). The CDR3 has 17 amino acids. CDR3 sequence (DNA): TGCAGTGCTAGACTACTCGCCCTAGCGGGAGTGCCAGAGACCCAGTACTTC. As protein: CSARLLALAGVPETQYF.

The chain couples TRBV18 to TRBJ2-1, with a tentative D call TRBD2 (5 bases). This CDR3 comprises 15 residues. Deletions cut 0 bases from V and 1 base from J, with 7 bases between. Per the germline V gene, CDR1 is KGHSH and CDR2 is LQKENI. DNA for the CDR3: TGTGCCAGCTCACCACCGAGGGAATCCTACAATGAGCAGTTCTTC. Translated, it gives CASSPPRESYNEQFF.

This clonotype was found many times. The CDR3 loop reads CSAITAKGLTTGELFF. For the CDR3, the DNA is TGCAGTGCTATCACGGCGAAGGGACTTACCACCGGGGAGCTGTTTTTT. The genes are TRBV20-1 and TRBJ2-2; D possibly corresponds to TRBD2 (6 bases). V was trimmed by 4 bases and J by 4 bases, leaving 19 bases between them. Germline values: CDR1 DFQATT, CDR2 SNEGSKA (reference sequence). The CDR3 totals 16 residues.

This clonotype has a count of ten or more. V is TRBV2 and J is TRBJ1-1, with 8 bases that match TRBD1. The CDR3 consists of 15 residues. Germline trimming cut 6 bases from V and 1 base from J; bases unmatched to any gene: 7. Germline CDR1 reads SNHLY; CDR2 reads FYNNEI. In nucleotides, the CDR3 is TGTGCCAGCAGAAAATCAGGGGGCAGGAACACTGAAGCTTTCTTT. This translates into CASRKSGGRNTEAFF.

This clonotype counts as medium-sized (0.01 to 0.1%). The chain has TRBV6-5 and TRBJ1-5; a weak D match, TRBD1 (5 bases). Trimming took off 3 bases at V and 6 bases at J, with 18 bases between the two ends. CDR3 length: 16 amino acids. CDR1 and CDR2 (germline): MNHEY, SVGAGI. The CDR3 region is CASSYGAPESGQPQHF. CDR3 in DNA: TGTGCCAGCAGTTATGGGGCGCCCGAGTCTGGTCAGCCCCAGCATTTT.

This clonotype turned up a few times. V usage is TRBV5-1 and J usage is TRBJ2-2; TRBD1 is a possible D gene (5 bases). The CDR3 totals 16 residues. Trimming pared 0 bases from V and 4 bases from J, leaving 13 bases between. CDR1 SGHRS and CDR2 YFSETQ come from the germline V gene. The CDR3 is CASSLVQLGLTGELFF. DNA for the CDR3: TGCGCCAGCAGCTTGGTACAGTTGGGGCTCACCGGGGAGCTGTTTTTT.

This clonotype was observed a handful of times. This chain joins TRBV4-2 and TRBJ2-5; 7 bases fit TRBD2. The CDR3 loop spans 15 amino acids. Losses at the gene ends were 4 bases for V and 5 bases for J; bases not matched to a gene: 10. CDR1 and CDR2 from the germline V gene are LGHNA and YNFKEQ. The CDR3 loop is CASSRGAGVSETQYF. The CDR3 DNA sequence: TGTGCCAGCAGCCGAGGGGCGGGAGTGTCGGAGACCCAGTACTTC.